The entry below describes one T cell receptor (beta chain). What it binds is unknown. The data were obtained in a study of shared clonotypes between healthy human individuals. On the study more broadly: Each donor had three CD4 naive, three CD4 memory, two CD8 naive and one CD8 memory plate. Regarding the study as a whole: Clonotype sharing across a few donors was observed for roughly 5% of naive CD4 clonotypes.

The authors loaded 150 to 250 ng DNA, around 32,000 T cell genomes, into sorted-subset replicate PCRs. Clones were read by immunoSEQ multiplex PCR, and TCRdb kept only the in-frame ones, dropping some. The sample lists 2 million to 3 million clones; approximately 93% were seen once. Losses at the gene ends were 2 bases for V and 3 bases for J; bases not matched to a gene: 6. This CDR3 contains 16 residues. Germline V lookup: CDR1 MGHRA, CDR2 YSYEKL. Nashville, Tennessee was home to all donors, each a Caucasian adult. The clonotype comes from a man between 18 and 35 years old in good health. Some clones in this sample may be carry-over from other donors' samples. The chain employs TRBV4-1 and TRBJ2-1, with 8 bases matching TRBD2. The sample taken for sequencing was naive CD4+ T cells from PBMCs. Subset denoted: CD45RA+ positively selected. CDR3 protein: CASSQTPLAVYNEQFF. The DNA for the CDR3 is TGCGCCAGCAGCCAAACTCCACTAGCGGTCTACAATGAGCAGTTCTTC.